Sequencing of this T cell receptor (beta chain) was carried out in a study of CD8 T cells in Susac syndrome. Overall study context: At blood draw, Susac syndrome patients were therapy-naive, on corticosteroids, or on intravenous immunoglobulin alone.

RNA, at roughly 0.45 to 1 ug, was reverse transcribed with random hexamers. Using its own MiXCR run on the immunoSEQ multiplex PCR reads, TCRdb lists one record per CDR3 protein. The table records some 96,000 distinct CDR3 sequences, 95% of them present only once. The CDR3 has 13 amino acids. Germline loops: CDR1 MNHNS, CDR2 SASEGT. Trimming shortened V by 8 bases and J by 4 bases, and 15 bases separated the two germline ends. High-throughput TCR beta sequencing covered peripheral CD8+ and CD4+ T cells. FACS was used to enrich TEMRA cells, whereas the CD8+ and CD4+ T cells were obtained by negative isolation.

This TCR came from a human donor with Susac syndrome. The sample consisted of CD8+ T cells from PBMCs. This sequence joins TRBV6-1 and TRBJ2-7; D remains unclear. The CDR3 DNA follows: TGTGCCAGCGAGTCGTCCCAGACTTACGAGCAGTACTTC. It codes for CASESSQTYEQYF.